The present T cell receptor (beta chain) was sequenced within a study of identical twins. Study-wide findings and caveats: Weaker excess twin sharing was seen among beta out-of-frame sequences. Cord blood beta clonotypes present at high abundance carried fewer insertions; no such pattern appeared in memory repertoires. Where out-of-frame alpha sequences were twin-shared, they showed excess low generation probability.

Comments on this clonotype: Its antigen is as yet unknown.

Between the trimmed V and J ends, which lost 0 bases and 1 base, there was a span of 13 bases. Germline assignment: CDR1 DFQATT and CDR2 SNEGSKA (reference sequence). This CDR3 is built from 16 residues. From the 5' RACE reads, TCRdb called clonotypes with MiXCR, one entry per CDR3 protein. This sample has under 450,000 distinct CDR3 sequences, with less than 20% found just once. The receptor's source is a man aged 50-60 years in good health. The rearrangement links TRBV20-1 to TRBJ1-5, with D maybe TRBD1 (6 bases). Sequenced input: naive T cells sorted from blood. CDR3 in DNA: TGCAGTGCTAGAGAGGTTAACAGGGAAAGCAATCAGCCCCAGCATTTT. Protein: CSAREVNRESNQPQHF.